These 30 T cell receptor beta chains were all obtained from the same sample, sequenced in a study of blood T cell repertoires in COVID-19 (dated by TCRdb to the early 2020s). The library was prepared using the immunoSEQ multiplex PCR assay. TCRdb provides this immuneACCESS table in a form limited to in-frame rearrangements. Some clones are lacking; in checked studies, under half of them reflect an unresolved V gene, and why the rest are absent is not known. The sample table shows over 200,000 clones, and roughly 80% are seen once. Under 3% of the sample is in the top ten clones. The material sequenced was peripheral blood. The source is a woman between 40 and 50 years old with active or convalescent COVID-19.

The CDR3 spells CASSYPGVAAFF. The CDR3 DNA is TGTGCCAGCAGCTACCCAGGGGTGGCCGCTTTCTTT. The rearrangement joins TRBV7-2 to TRBJ1-1; possible D gene TRBD1, 6 bases. The germline V gene encodes CDR1 SGHTA and CDR2 FQGNSA. Between the trimmed V and J ends, which lost 4 bases and 11 bases, there was a span of 14 bases. The CDR3 has 12 amino acids.

The rearrangement joins TRBV3-1 (or the pseudogene TRBV3-2) to TRBJ1-2; no clear D gene. V lost 1 base and J lost 1, with 13 bases in between. CDR1 is LGHDT, CDR2 YNNKEL, per germline (reference sequence). CDR3 length equals 16 residues. As DNA, the CDR3 is TGTGCCAGCAGCCAAGCCCTGACCCGGGTTAACTATGGCTACACCTTC. This sequence encodes CASSQALTRVNYGYTF.

V usage is TRBV7-9 and J usage is TRBJ2-7; 7 positions match TRBD1. V trimming: 7 bases; J trimming: 0 bases; junction bases outside the gene matches: 9. From germline, CDR1 is SEHNR and CDR2 FQNEAQ (reference sequence). The CDR3 has 15 residues. This CDR3 reads CASNPQGVSSYEQYF. The CDR3, as DNA: TGTGCCAGCAACCCTCAGGGGGTGAGCTCCTACGAGCAGTACTTC.

The rearrangement joins TRBV9 to TRBJ1-1; a possible D gene is TRBD1 (5 bases). CDR1 and CDR2 (germline): SGDLS, YYNGEE. This CDR3 spans 15 amino acids. V dropped 0 bases and J dropped 4 bases, with 13 bases sitting between them. CDR3 nucleotide sequence: TGTGCCAGCAGCGTAGGGCTTCAGGGTGGCACTGAAGCTTTCTTT. Protein product: CASSVGLQGGTEAFF.

The chain uses TRBV29-1 and TRBJ1-1, with TRBD1 matching over 10 bases. Germline values: CDR1 SQVTM, CDR2 ANQGSEA. This CDR3 contains 14 residues. The trim removed 5 bases at V and 4 bases at J, leaving 7 bases unmatched. The CDR3 DNA sequence: TGCAGCGTTTACCCGGGACAGGGGACCACTGAAGCTTTCTTT. Protein sequence: CSVYPGQGTTEAFF.

This clone occurred once. For the CDR3, the DNA is TGTGCCAGTAGTATCGGGGGGAGCGGGAGTGGATACGAGCAGTACTTC. Protein sequence: CASSIGGSGSGYEQYF. The chain employs TRBV19 and TRBJ2-7, with TRBD2 identical over 8 bases. The CDR3 consists of 16 residues. CDR1 LNHDA and CDR2 SQIVND come from the germline V gene (reference sequence). V gave up 3 bases and J gave up 4 bases; unmatched junction bases: 11.

The chain recombines TRBV2 with TRBJ1-1; D call uncertain. Germline V CDR1 and CDR2: SNHLY, FYNNEI. Trimming took off 6 bases at V and 4 bases at J, with 9 bases between the two ends. The CDR3 contains 12 residues. The CDR3: CASREGTTEAFF. The CDR3, as DNA: TGTGCCAGCAGGGAGGGCACCACTGAAGCTTTCTTT.

This clone was seen a handful of times. The gene calls are TRBV4-3 and TRBJ2-7, with TRBD2 identical over 10 bases. Germline CDR1 and CDR2: LGHNA and YSLEER. The CDR3 loop spans 17 amino acids. The junction had 8 bases not matched to a gene; V was cut back by 1 base and J by 2 bases. CDR3 loop: CASSQGAAGGPPYEQYF. The CDR3 DNA reads TGCGCCAGCAGCCAAGGAGCAGCGGGGGGGCCGCCCTACGAGCAGTACTTC.

The chain recombines TRBV12-5 with TRBJ2-5; perhaps TRBD2 as D (6 bases). Germline loops: CDR1 LGHNT, CDR2 FRNRAP. This CDR3 is built from 13 residues. Trimming took off 4 bases at V and 5 bases at J, with 11 bases between the two ends. CDR3: CASGSGSRETQYF. The DNA for the CDR3 is TGTGCTAGTGGTTCCGGGAGCCGGGAGACCCAGTACTTC.

The J gene is TRBJ2-5, the V gene TRBV15; 8 nucleotides align to TRBD1. The J segment lost 2 bases and the V segment lost 4 bases, leaving 3 bases of the junction unmatched. From germline, CDR1 is LNHNV and CDR2 YYDKDF (reference sequence). The CDR3 extends over 14 amino acids. For the CDR3, the DNA is TGTGCCACCAGCAACGACAGGGGACAAGAGACCCAGTACTTC. This sequence encodes CATSNDRGQETQYF. The entire variable domain, with the rest obtained from reference TRBV15 and TRBJ2-5, is as follows: DAMVIQNPRYQVTQFGKPVTLSCSQTLNHNVMYWYQQKSSQAPKLLFHYYDKDFNNEADTPDNFQSRRPNTSFCFLDIRSPGLGDTAMYLCATSNDRGQETQYFGPGTRLLVL.

The chain uses TRBV19 and TRBJ2-3; TRBD2 matches 13 bases. V shed 6 bases, J shed 0 bases, and the junction held 6 bases outside the gene matches. CDR3 length: 17 amino acids. Germline V gives CDR1 LNHDA, CDR2 SQIVND (reference sequence). CDR3 loop: CASSTPGLAGSTDTQYF. For the CDR3, the DNA is TGTGCCAGTAGCACCCCGGGACTAGCGGGGAGCACAGATACGCAGTATTTT.

The V gene is TRBV27, the J gene TRBJ2-3; 7 bases match TRBD1. The CDR3 has 15 amino acids. Germline-derived CDR1 and CDR2 are MNHEY and SMNVEV (reference sequence). Unmatched junction bases numbered 12, after V lost 6 bases and J lost 6 bases. The DNA of the CDR3 is TGTGCCAGCAGCCCCGGGACAGCAACGGCGGATACGCAGTATTTT. Protein: CASSPGTATADTQYF.

The V gene is TRBV12-3 or TRBV12-4, the J gene TRBJ1-1; D may be TRBD1 (6 bases). This CDR3 contains 13 residues. V was trimmed by 6 bases and J by 0 bases, leaving 8 bases between them. The CDR3 loop reads CASRDSMNTEAFF. For the CDR3, the DNA is TGTGCCAGCAGGGACAGCATGAACACTGAAGCTTTCTTT.

V is TRBV27 and J is TRBJ1-2; possible D gene TRBD1, 5 bases. This CDR3 has 15 residues. Trimming pared 5 bases from V and 2 bases from J, leaving 15 bases between. From germline, CDR1 is MNHEY and CDR2 SMNVEV (reference sequence). The CDR3: CASSTGGKSNYGYTF. The DNA for the CDR3 is TGTGCCAGCAGTACCGGGGGGAAATCCAACTATGGCTACACCTTC.

The chain couples TRBV10-3 to TRBJ1-6, with 7 bases lining up with TRBD1. Germline V CDR1 and CDR2: ENHRY, SYGVKD. The CDR3 runs 14 residues. Trimming at V came to 6 bases and at J to 7 bases, leaving 6 bases not matched to a gene. In DNA form, the CDR3 reads TGTGCCATCAGAGCCGGGACAGCCAATTCACCCCTCCACTTT. Translating gives CAIRAGTANSPLHF.

The gene calls are TRBV6-5 and TRBJ1-1, with D possibly TRBD1 on 6 matching bases. This CDR3 contains 13 residues. Trimming shortened V by 6 bases and J by 6 bases, and 14 bases separated the two germline ends. Per germline, CDR1 MNHEY and CDR2 SVGAGI. The CDR3 DNA sequence: TGTGCCAGCAGCGCCCCAGGGGCCTCTGAAGCTTTCTTT. It specifies CASSAPGASEAFF.

This clone came up a few times. The chain links TRBV11-2 to TRBJ1-2; 7 bases map to TRBD1. J lost 4 bases, V lost 3 bases, and 14 bases had no gene match. Looked up from germline, CDR1 is SGHAT and CDR2 is FQNNGV. CDR3 length equals 17 residues. The CDR3 bases are TGTGCCAGCAGCTTCGGCAACAACAGGGGACCTACCTATGGCTACACCTTC. Protein: CASSFGNNRGPTYGYTF.

The V gene is TRBV25-1, the J gene TRBJ1-4; D remains ambiguous. Germline assignment: CDR1 MGHDK and CDR2 SYGVNS. The CDR3 runs to 13 residues. The germline V and J ends were trimmed by 2 bases and 4 bases, with 5 bases remaining between them. CDR3 region: CASSEASNEKLFF. The CDR3 coding sequence is TGTGCCAGCAGTGAAGCTAGTAATGAAAAACTGTTTTTT.

The rearrangement joins TRBV5-1 to TRBJ2-7, with D maybe TRBD1 (6 bases). The V gene lost 5 bases and the J gene lost 0 bases, with 12 bases spanning the gap. The CDR3 spans 14 residues. Germline-derived CDR1 and CDR2 are SGHRS and YFSETQ. The CDR3 spells CASRPVGGSYEQYF. As DNA, the CDR3 is TGCGCCAGCAGACCGGTAGGGGGCTCCTACGAGCAGTACTTC.

V is TRBV2 and J is TRBJ1-1; D may be TRBD1 (5 bases). This CDR3 region has 17 residues. Germline CDR1 reads SNHLY; CDR2 reads FYNNEI. The V and J ends lost 0 bases and 1 base respectively, with 15 bases between them. CDR3 amino acids: CASSEAILLTGNTEAFF. The CDR3 bases are TGTGCCAGCAGTGAAGCCATACTCTTAACAGGGAACACTGAAGCTTTCTTT.

This chain connects TRBV11-3 to TRBJ1-4; weak D call: TRBD1 (5 bases). Germline V gene lookup returns CDR1 SGHNT and CDR2 YENEEA. The V end lost 5 bases, the J end lost 7 bases, and 17 bases lay between the germline ends. CDR3 size: 15 residues. The CDR3 protein is CASSPGGNSVEKLFF. The DNA of the CDR3 is TGTGCCAGCAGCCCGGGGGGTAATTCGGTTGAAAAACTGTTTTTT.

The V and J genes are TRBV19 and TRBJ2-1; TRBD2 might be the D (5 bases). Germline V gene sequence: CDR1 LNHDA, CDR2 SQIVND (reference sequence). With 7 bases removed from V and 10 bases from J, the gap between germline ends came to 11 bases. The CDR3 contains 11 residues. CDR3 nucleotides: TGTGCCAGTAAAGAGGGTCGGGAGCAGTTCTTC. As protein: CASKEGREQFF.

This CDR3 reads CASSLGQAATNEKLFF. The CDR3 DNA follows: TGTGCCAGCAGCCTGGGACAGGCTGCAACTAATGAAAAACTGTTTTTT. The chain recombines TRBV14 with TRBJ1-4; 8 bases agree with TRBD1. CDR1 and CDR2 (germline): SGHDN, FVKESK. The CDR3 spans 16 residues. The J segment lost 0 bases and the V segment lost 4 bases, leaving 4 bases of the junction unmatched.

The chain combines TRBV18 with TRBJ2-1; 10 bases match TRBD1. Germline lookup yields CDR1 KGHSH and CDR2 LQKENI. This CDR3 is 16 amino acids long. J lost 5 bases, V lost 0 bases, and 4 bases had no gene match. The CDR3, as DNA: TGTGCCAGCTCACCACCGTGGGGACAGGGGAACAATGAGCAGTTCTTC. Protein sequence: CASSPPWGQGNNEQFF.

This clone was counted between two and nine times. The chain couples TRBV15 to TRBJ1-1; perhaps TRBD1 as D (6 bases). V lost 1 base and J 5 bases, leaving 14 bases between the germline ends. Germline V gene lookup returns CDR1 LNHNV and CDR2 YYDKDF (reference sequence). This CDR3 region has 15 residues. CDR3 region: CATSRGGGGGTEAFF. The CDR3 nucleotides are TGTGCCACCAGCAGAGGTGGAGGGGGAGGGACTGAAGCTTTCTTT.

The rearrangement joins TRBV28 to TRBJ2-7; 9 bases align to TRBD1. This CDR3 is built from 16 residues. Germline CDR1 is MDHEN and CDR2 is SYDVKM. V was clipped by 1 base and J by 1 base; unmatched bases: 5. CDR3 coding DNA: TGTGCCAGCAGTTTATCCCCGGGACAGGGTTCCTACGAGCAGTACTTC. Its translation: CASSLSPGQGSYEQYF.

The rearrangement joins TRBV6-1 to TRBJ2-7; 8 bases line up with TRBD1. The CDR3 spans 14 residues. Germline V CDR1 and CDR2: MNHNS, SASEGT. V lost 2 bases to trimming and J lost 5 bases; unmatched junction nucleotides: 5. The CDR3 DNA is TGTGCCAGCAGTGAACAGGGGGCGTCCCACGAGCAGTACTTC. As protein: CASSEQGASHEQYF.

The V and J genes are TRBV6-5 and TRBJ2-5; possible D gene TRBD1, 6 bases. V was trimmed by 7 bases and J by 9 bases, leaving 18 bases between them. The CDR3 contains 13 residues. Germline V gives CDR1 MNHEY, CDR2 SVGAGI. CDR3 residues: CASIRVQGKPQYF. DNA of the CDR3: TGTGCCAGCATCCGGGTCCAGGGGAAGCCCCAGTACTTC.

The gene calls are TRBV7-9 and TRBJ1-2; D is unclear. Germline loops: CDR1 SEHNR, CDR2 FQNEAQ (reference sequence). This CDR3 spans 16 amino acids. Trimming stripped 1 base from V and 5 bases from J, with 17 bases between. CDR3 sequence reads: CASSLDGVGSGYGYTF. The CDR3 DNA follows: TGTGCCAGCAGCTTAGACGGGGTCGGATCAGGTTATGGCTACACCTTC.

The rearrangement uses TRBV3-1 (or the pseudogene TRBV3-2) and TRBJ2-3; D uncertain. Germline CDR1 LGHDT, CDR2 YNNKEL (reference sequence). The CDR3 consists of 15 residues. The V end was cut by 0 bases, the J end by 0 bases, with 7 bases between. The CDR3: CASSQEITSTDTQYF. CDR3 bases: TGTGCCAGCAGCCAAGAGATAACTAGCACAGATACGCAGTATTTT.